The T cell receptor beta chain under discussion was sequenced for a study of technical replicates of blood from a handful of donors. Trimming removed 6 bases at V and 3 bases at J, with 9 bases between. CDR3 length equals 11 residues. The germline CDR1 and CDR2 sequences are SQVTM and ANQGSEA. Here immunoSEQ multiplex PCR was the method, and the copy in TCRdb shows in-frame clones only, minus some. Of 75,000 to 100,000 clones listed, approximately 94% are singletons. This clone has just one count. V gene TRBV29-1 combines with J gene TRBJ2-7; no reliable D call. The sequenced material came from T cells isolated from PBMCs. This TCR came from a human donor in good health. The CDR3 protein is CSVSPNYEQYF. Written as DNA, the CDR3 is TGCAGCGTGTCCCCAAACTACGAGCAGTACTTC.